Shown below are 9 T cell receptor beta chains from a single sample sequenced in a study of blood T cell repertoires in COVID-19. Produced via immunoSEQ multiplex PCR; TCRdb's table is partial and in-frame only. There are about 49,000 clones in the sample; around 82% occur only once, and roughly 3% lies in the top ten. Specimen: peripheral blood. Receptors originate from a woman aged 55-70 years with acute or convalescent COVID-19.

The chain has TRBV6-6 and TRBJ1-5; D may be TRBD1 (6 bases). This CDR3 comprises 13 residues. Germline V gene sequence: CDR1 MNHNY, CDR2 SVGAGI (reference sequence). Trimming left V 6 bases short and J 4 bases short, with 10 bases between. CDR3 sequence (DNA): TGTGCCAGCAGATGGACAGAAAATCAGCCCCAGCATTTT. Protein sequence: CASRWTENQPQHF.

The chain is built from TRBV11-2 and TRBJ2-7; the match to TRBD1 covers 9 bases. Germline V gene sequence: CDR1 SGHAT, CDR2 FQNNGV. The junction had 15 bases not matched to a gene; V was cut back by 5 bases and J by 7 bases. CDR3 size: 16 residues. CDR3 nucleotides: TGTGCCAGCAGCGCCTCCTATAAGGACAGGGGATATGAGCAGTACTTC. Its protein is CASSASYKDRGYEQYF.

The J gene is TRBJ2-7, the V gene TRBV7-9, with D perhaps TRBD2 (5 bases). This CDR3 has 15 residues. The germline V gene encodes CDR1 SEHNR and CDR2 FQNEAQ (reference sequence). The V end lost 3 bases, the J end lost 1 base, and 13 bases lay between the germline ends. The CDR3 reads CASSFRGSRSYEQYF. The DNA of the CDR3 is TGTGCCAGCAGCTTTCGCGGGTCCCGATCCTACGAGCAGTACTTC.

This chain links TRBV20-1 with TRBJ2-3; possibly TRBD1 for D (6 bases). The CDR3 covers 11 residues. CDR1 and CDR2 (germline): DFQATT, SNEGSKA (reference sequence). The ends were cut back, 6 bases at V and 6 bases at J, with 10 bases in the middle. The CDR3 protein is CSAVRGDTQYF. As DNA, the CDR3 is TGCAGTGCCGTCAGGGGCGATACGCAGTATTTT.

V is TRBV3-1 (or the pseudogene TRBV3-2) and J is TRBJ1-1; D remains ambiguous. Per germline, CDR1 LGHDT and CDR2 YNNKEL (reference sequence). V lost 0 bases and J 3 bases, leaving 14 bases between the germline ends. The CDR3 runs to 16 residues. This chain's CDR3 is CASSQEGAGRHTEAFF. For the CDR3, the DNA is TGTGCCAGCAGCCAAGAAGGCGCGGGTCGGCACACTGAAGCTTTCTTT.

This chain connects TRBV5-1 to TRBJ2-4, with 8 positions matching TRBD2. CDR3 length: 13 amino acids. Losses at the gene ends were 0 bases for V and 11 bases for J; bases not matched to a gene: 4. Germline values: CDR1 SGHRS, CDR2 YFSETQ. The CDR3 spells CASSLARGGLQYF. In nucleotides, the CDR3 is TGCGCCAGCAGCTTGGCCCGGGGGGGCCTTCAGTACTTC.

This clone was seen just once. This sequence joins TRBV9 and TRBJ1-2, with 12 bases identical to TRBD1. Trimming removed 5 bases from V and 5 bases from J; junction bases left unmatched: 7. The CDR3 is 15 amino acids. From germline, CDR1 is SGDLS and CDR2 YYNGEE. The CDR3 is CASRKGQGAYYGYTF. The CDR3 DNA sequence: TGTGCCAGCAGGAAGGGACAGGGGGCATATTATGGCTACACCTTC.

In this sample, this clone turned up a few times. The chain's CDR3 is CASSQGWGDEQYF. CDR3 nucleotide sequence: TGTGCCAGCAGCCAGGGATGGGGGGACGAGCAGTACTTC. V gene TRBV7-9 combines with J gene TRBJ2-7; D is perhaps TRBD2 (6 bases). Germline V lookup: CDR1 SEHNR, CDR2 FQNEAQ (reference sequence). Deletions cut 5 bases from V and 5 bases from J, with 13 bases between. This CDR3 spans 13 amino acids.

The CDR3 DNA follows: TGTGCCAGCAGCAAATCCGGTGGCAGGGGAAACGAGCAGTACTTC. It specifies CASSKSGGRGNEQYF. The V call is TRBV21-1, the J call TRBJ2-7; TRBD1, the table's D call, lacks a check against the DNA. TRBV21-1 is tagged as a pseudogene. The CDR3 is 15 residues long.